This T cell receptor beta chain was sequenced during a study of T cells in localized non-small cell lung cancer. This CDR3 spans 15 amino acids. Germline V gene sequence: CDR1 MNHEY, CDR2 SVGAGI. Between the trimmed V and J ends, which lost 2 bases and 8 bases, there was a span of 15 bases. Worth noting for this clone: As yet, its antigen is unknown.

General observations from the study: Turning up in adjacent lung were a median approximately 60 of the top 100 tumor clones. Highest T cell clonality was seen in uninvolved adjacent lung, surpassing that measured in tumor. Heterogeneity is still possible, as just one tumor region was sequenced.

TCRdb keeps only in-frame clones here, not all; method: immunoSEQ multiplex PCR. The sample lists 15,000 to 25,000 clones, 75% to 95% occurring once. This clonotype originated in a male donor older than 55 with stage I squamous cell lung carcinoma. The chain uses TRBV6-5 and TRBJ1-4; the D gene is possibly TRBD1 (6 bases). This sample comprised peripheral blood, obtained before any cancer treatment. This CDR3 reads CASSYIRGLREKLFF. The CDR3 DNA follows: TGTGCCAGCAGTTACATCAGGGGTCTTCGAGAAAAACTGTTTTTT.